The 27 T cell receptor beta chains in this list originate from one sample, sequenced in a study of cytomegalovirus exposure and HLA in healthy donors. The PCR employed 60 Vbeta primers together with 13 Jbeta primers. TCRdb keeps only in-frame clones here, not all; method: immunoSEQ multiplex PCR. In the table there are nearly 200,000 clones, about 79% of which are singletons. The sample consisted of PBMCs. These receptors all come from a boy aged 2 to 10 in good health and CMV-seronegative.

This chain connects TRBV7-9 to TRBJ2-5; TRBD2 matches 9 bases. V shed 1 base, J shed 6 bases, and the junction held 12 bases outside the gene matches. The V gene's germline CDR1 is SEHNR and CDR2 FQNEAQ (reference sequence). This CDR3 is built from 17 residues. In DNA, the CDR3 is TGTGCCAGCAGCTTAGTGAGTTTCTCGGGGACTAGCAAGACCCAGTACTTC. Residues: CASSLVSFSGTSKTQYF.

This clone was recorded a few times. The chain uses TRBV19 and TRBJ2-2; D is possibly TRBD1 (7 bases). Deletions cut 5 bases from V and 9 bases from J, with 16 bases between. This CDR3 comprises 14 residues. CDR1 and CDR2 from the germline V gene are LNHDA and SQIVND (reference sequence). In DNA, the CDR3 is TGTGCCAGTAGTCCAAACAGGGGAGGTTGGGAGCTGTTTTTT. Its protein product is CASSPNRGGWELFF.

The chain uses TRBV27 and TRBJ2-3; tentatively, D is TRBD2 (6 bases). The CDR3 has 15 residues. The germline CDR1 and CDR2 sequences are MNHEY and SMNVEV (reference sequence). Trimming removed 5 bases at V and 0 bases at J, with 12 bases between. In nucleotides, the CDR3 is TGTGCCAGCAGTACCTTTAGCGGCAGCACAGATACGCAGTATTTT. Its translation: CASSTFSGSTDTQYF.

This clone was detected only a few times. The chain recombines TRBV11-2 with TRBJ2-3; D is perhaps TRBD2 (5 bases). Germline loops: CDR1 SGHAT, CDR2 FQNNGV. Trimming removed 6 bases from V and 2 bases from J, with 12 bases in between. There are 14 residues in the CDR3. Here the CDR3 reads CASRPSGNTDTQYF. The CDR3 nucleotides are TGTGCCAGCAGACCAAGCGGAAACACAGATACGCAGTATTTT.

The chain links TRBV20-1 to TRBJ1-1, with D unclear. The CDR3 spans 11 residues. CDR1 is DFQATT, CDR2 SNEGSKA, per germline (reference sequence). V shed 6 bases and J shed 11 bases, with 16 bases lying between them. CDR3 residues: CSALTGGIAFF. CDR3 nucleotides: TGCAGTGCCCTTACGGGAGGGATCGCTTTCTTT.

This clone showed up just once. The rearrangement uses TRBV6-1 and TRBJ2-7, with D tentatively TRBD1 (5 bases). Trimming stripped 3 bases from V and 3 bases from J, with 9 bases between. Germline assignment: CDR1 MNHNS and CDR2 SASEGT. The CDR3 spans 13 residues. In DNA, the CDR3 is TGTGCCAGCAGTGATTCGACAGACTACGAGCAGTACTTC. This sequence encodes CASSDSTDYEQYF.

DNA for the CDR3: TGTGCCAGCAGTGACGCGGGTATCCTCTACGAGCAGTACTTC. It is translated as CASSDAGILYEQYF. The chain recombines TRBV2 with TRBJ2-5; D may be TRBD2 (5 bases). The end of the DNA aligns better with TRBJ2-7, so the J call may be wrong. The CDR3 spans 14 residues. Germline V gene lookup returns CDR1 SNHLY and CDR2 FYNNEI.

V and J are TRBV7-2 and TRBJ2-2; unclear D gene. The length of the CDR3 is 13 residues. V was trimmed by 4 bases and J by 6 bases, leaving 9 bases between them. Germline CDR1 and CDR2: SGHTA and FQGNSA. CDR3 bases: TGTGCCAGCAGCTCAAGACTCGCCGGGGAGCTGTTTTTT. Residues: CASSSRLAGELFF.

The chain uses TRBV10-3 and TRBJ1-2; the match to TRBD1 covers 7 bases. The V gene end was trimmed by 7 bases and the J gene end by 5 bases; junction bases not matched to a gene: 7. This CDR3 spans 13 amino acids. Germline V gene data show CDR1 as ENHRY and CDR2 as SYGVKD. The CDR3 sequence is CAITRDSLYGYTF. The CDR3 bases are TGTGCCATCACCCGGGACAGCTTATATGGCTACACCTTC.

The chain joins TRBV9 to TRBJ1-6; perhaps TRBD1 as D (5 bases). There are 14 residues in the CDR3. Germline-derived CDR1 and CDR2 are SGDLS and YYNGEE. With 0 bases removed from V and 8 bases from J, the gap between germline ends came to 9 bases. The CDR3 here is CASSVAGSDSPLHF. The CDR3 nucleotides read TGTGCCAGCAGCGTAGCAGGGTCGGATTCACCCCTCCACTTT.

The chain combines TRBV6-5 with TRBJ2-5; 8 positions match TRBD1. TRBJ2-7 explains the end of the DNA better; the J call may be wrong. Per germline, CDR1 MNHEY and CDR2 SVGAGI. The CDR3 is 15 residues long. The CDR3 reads CASSSRDRWSYEQYF. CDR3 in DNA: TGTGCCAGCAGTAGCCGGGACAGGTGGTCCTACGAGCAGTACTTC.

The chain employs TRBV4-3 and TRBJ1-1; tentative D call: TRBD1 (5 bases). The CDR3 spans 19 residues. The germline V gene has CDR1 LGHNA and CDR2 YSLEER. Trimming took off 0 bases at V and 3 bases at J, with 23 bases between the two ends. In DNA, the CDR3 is TGCGCCAGCAGCCAAGAGTGGGAATATACGGGGGGTTTAGACACTGAAGCTTTCTTT. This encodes CASSQEWEYTGGLDTEAFF.

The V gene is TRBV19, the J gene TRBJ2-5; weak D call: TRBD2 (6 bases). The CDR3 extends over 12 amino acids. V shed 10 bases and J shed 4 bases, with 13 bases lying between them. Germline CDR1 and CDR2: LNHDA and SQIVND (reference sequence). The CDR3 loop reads CATKGTPETQYF. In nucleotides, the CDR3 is TGTGCCACCAAGGGGACTCCAGAGACCCAGTACTTC.

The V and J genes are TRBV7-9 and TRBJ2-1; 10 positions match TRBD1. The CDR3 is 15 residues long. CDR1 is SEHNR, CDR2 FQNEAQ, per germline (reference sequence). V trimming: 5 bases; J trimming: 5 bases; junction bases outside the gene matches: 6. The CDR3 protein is CASSPGQGEDNEQFF. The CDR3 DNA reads TGTGCCAGCAGCCCCGGACAGGGGGAGGACAATGAGCAGTTCTTC.

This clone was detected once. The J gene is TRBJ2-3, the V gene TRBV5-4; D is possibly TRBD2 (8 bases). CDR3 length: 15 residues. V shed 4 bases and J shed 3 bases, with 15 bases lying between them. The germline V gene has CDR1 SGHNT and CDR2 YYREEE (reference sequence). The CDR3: CASSAREGATDTQYF. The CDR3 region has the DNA TGTGCCAGCAGCGCTCGGGAGGGGGCTACAGATACGCAGTATTTT.

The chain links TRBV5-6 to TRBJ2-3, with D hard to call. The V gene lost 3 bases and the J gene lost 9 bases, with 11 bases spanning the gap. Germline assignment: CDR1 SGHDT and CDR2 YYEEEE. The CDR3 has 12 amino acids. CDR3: CASSWASGTQYF. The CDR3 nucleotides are TGTGCCAGCAGCTGGGCTTCTGGGACGCAGTATTTT. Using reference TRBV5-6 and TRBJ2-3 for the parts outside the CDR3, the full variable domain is DAGVTQSPTHLIKTRGQQVTLRCSPKSGHDTVSWYQQALGQGPQFIFQYYEEEERQRGNFPDRFSGHQFPNYSSELNVNALLLGDSALYLCASSWASGTQYFGPGTRLTVL.

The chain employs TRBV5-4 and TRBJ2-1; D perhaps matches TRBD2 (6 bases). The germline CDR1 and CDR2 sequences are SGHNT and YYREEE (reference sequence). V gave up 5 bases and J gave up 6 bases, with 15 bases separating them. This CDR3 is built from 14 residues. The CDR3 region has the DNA TGTGCCAGCAGGGTGGGTGTGGGGGGCAATGAGCAGTTCTTC. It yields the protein CASRVGVGGNEQFF.

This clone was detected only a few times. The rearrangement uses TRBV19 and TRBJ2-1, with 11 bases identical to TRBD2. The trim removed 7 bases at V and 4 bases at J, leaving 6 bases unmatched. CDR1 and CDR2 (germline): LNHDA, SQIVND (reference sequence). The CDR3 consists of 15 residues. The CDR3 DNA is TGTGCCAGTACCGGACTAGCGGGCGCTTACAATGAGCAGTTCTTC. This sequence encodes CASTGLAGAYNEQFF.

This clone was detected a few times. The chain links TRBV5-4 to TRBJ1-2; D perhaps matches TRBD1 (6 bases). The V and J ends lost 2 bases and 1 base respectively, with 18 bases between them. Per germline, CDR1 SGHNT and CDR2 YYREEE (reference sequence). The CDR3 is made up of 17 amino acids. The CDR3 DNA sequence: TGTGCCAGCAGCTTTTACCAGGGGAGACTCGTTAACTATGGCTACACCTTC. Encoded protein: CASSFYQGRLVNYGYTF.

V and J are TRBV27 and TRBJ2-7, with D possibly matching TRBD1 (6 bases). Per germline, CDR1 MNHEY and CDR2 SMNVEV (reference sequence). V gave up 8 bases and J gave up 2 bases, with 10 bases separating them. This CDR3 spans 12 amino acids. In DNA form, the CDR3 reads TGTGCCAGCGGCACAGGGACCTACGAGCAGTACTTC. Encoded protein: CASGTGTYEQYF.

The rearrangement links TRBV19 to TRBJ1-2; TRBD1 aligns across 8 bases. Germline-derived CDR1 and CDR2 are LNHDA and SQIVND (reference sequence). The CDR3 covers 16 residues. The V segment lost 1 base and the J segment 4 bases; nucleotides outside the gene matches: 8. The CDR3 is CASSIVGGQGVYGYTF. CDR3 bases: TGTGCCAGTAGTATAGTCGGAGGACAGGGAGTCTATGGCTACACCTTC.

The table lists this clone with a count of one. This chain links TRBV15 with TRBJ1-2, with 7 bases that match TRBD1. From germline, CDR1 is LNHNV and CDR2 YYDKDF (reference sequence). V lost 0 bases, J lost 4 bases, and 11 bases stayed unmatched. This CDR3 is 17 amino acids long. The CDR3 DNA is TGTGCCACCAGCAGAGATCAGAGGACAGGTCCCTCCTATGGCTACACCTTC. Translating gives CATSRDQRTGPSYGYTF.

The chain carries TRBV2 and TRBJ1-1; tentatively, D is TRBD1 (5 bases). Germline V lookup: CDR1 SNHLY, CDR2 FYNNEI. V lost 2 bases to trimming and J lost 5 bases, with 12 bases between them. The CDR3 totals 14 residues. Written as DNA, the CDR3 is TGTGCCAGCAGTGAAACAGGTCTGCGAACTGAAGCTTTCTTT. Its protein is CASSETGLRTEAFF.

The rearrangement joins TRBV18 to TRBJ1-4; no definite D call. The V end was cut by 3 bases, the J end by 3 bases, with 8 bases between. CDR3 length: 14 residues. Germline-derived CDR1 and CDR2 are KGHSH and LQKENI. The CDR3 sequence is CASSPGSPNEKLFF. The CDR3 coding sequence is TGTGCCAGCTCACCTGGCAGTCCTAATGAAAAACTGTTTTTT.

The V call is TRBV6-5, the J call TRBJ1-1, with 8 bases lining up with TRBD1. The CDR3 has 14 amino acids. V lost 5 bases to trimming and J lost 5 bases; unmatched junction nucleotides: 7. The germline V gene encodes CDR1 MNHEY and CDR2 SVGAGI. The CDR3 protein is CASSHPTGATEAFF. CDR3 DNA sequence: TGTGCCAGCAGTCATCCGACAGGGGCTACTGAAGCTTTCTTT.

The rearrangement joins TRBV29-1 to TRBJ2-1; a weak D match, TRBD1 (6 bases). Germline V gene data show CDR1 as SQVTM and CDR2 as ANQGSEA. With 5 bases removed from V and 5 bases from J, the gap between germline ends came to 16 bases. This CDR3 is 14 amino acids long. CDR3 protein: CSVRGILLNNEQFF. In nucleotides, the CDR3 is TGCAGCGTTAGGGGGATACTCCTAAACAATGAGCAGTTCTTC.

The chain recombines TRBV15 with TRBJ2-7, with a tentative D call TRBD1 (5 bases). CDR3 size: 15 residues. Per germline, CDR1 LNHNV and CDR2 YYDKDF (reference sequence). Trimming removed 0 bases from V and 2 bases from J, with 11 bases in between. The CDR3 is CATSRDGPTAYEQYF. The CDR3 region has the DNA TGTGCCACCAGCAGAGATGGCCCGACAGCCTACGAGCAGTACTTC.